This TCR beta chain was sequenced in a study of shared clonotypes between healthy human individuals. Study observations and caveats: The naive CD4 repertoires of a few donors were compared, and approximately 5% of clonotypes were shared.

Between the trimmed V and J ends, which lost 2 bases and 8 bases, there was a span of 22 bases. Germline values: CDR1 SEHNR, CDR2 FQNEAQ (reference sequence). The CDR3 sequence is 17 residues long. With respect to this clone: What it binds is not known.

At a deep level, the assay was run. Clones were read by immunoSEQ multiplex PCR, and TCRdb kept only the in-frame ones, dropping some. This sample has 2 million to 3 million clones, with roughly 93% found just once. The V call is TRBV7-9, the J call TRBJ2-1; D is perhaps TRBD1 (6 bases). The sample was naive CD4+ T cells from PBMCs. Subset in this sample: CD45RA+ positively selected. The receptor's source is a man aged 18 to 30 in good health. Some clones in this sample may be carry-over from other donors' samples. CDR3 protein: CASSLRRQDSVFDEQFF. The CDR3 bases are TGTGCCAGCAGCTTAAGGCGGCAGGACAGTGTATTCGATGAGCAGTTCTTC.